Detailed here is one T cell receptor beta chain. This record comes from a study of blood T cell repertoires in COVID-19. Study background: Samples representing acute and convalescent COVID-19 were sourced from the United States, Italy and Spain. In each case, the material was cDNA or gDNA derived from T cells, B-cell-depleted T cells, or PBMCs.

As originally analysed: Using reference gene primer amplification, nucleated cell counts were estimated. The method was immunoSEQ multiplex PCR; TCRdb's version includes in-frame clones alone and lacks a portion of them. V and J calls and clone size are those listed in that table; D and trimming were worked out from the DNA. This sample carries 97,000 or so clones, roughly 86% of them seen once, and the ten largest clones take around 2.9%. This CDR3 comprises 9 residues. Sequences were obtained from peripheral blood. The source is a man aged 50-60 years with active or convalescent COVID-19. The chain employs TRBV21-1 and TRBJ1-5. TRBV21-1 is flagged as a pseudogene. CDR3 coding DNA: TGTGCCAAGGAGGGGTCCCAGCATTTT. Protein: CAKEGSQHF.